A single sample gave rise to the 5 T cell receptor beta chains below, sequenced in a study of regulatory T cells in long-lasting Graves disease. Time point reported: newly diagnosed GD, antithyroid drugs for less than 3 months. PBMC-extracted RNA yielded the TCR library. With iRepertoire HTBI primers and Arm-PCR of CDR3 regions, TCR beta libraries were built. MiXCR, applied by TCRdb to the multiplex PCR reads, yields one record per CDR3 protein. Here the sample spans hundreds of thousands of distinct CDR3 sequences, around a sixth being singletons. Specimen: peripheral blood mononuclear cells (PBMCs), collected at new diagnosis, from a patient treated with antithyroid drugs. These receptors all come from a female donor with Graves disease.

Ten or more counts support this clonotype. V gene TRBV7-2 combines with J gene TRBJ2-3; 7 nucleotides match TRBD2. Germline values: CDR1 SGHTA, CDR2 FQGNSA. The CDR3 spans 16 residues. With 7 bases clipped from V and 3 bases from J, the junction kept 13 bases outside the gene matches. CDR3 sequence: CASTSGSPTQTDTQYF. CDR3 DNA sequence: TGTGCCAGCACTAGCGGTTCCCCGACACAAACAGATACGCAGTATTTT.

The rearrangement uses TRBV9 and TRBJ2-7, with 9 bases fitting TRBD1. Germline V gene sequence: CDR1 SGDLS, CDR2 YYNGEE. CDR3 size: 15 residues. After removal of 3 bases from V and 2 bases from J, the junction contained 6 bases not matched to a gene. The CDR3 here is CASSAQGAWTYEQYF. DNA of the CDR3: TGTGCCAGCAGCGCACAGGGGGCTTGGACCTACGAGCAGTACTTC.

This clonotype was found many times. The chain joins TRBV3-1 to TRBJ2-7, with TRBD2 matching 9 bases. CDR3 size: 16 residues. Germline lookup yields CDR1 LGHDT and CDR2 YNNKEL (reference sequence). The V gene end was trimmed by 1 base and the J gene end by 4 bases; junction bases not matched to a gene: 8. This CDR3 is CASSQVVAGGRYEQYF. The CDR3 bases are TGTGCCAGCAGCCAAGTAGTGGCGGGAGGGCGGTACGAGCAGTACTTC.

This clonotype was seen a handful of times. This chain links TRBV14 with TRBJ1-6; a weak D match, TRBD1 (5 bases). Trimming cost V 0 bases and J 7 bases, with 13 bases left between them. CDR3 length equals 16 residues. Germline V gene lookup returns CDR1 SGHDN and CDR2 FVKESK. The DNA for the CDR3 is TGTGCCAGCAGCCAAGATCCAGGGAGAGCAAATTCACCCCTCCACTTT. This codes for CASSQDPGRANSPLHF.

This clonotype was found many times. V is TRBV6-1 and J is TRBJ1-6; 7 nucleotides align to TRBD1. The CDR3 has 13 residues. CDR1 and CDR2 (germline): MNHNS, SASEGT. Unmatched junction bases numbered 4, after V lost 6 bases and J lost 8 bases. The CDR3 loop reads CASRLDRDSPLHF. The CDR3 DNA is TGTGCCAGCAGACTTGACAGGGATTCACCCCTCCACTTT.